The clone carrying this T cell receptor beta chain was recorded many times. The data were obtained in a study of T cells in Graves' hyperthyroidism and ophthalmopathy. Study-level information: Before any treatment, at initial diagnosis, peripheral blood was collected.

The V segment lost 7 bases and the J segment 6 bases; nucleotides outside the gene matches: 5. Germline lookup yields CDR1 SNHLY and CDR2 FYNNEI. The CDR3 contains 13 residues. The definition of stable Graves' hyperthyroidism was no ophthalmopathy progression within 18 months. Researchers amplified the TCR beta CDR3 regions from RNA transcripts. Using the HTBI primer set, a first-round RT-PCR was run on the TCR CDR3. TCRdb itself ran the multiplex PCR reads through MiXCR, one entry per CDR3 protein. The repertoire has roughly 290,000 distinct CDR3 sequences, around 13% of them found once; the top ten carry around 8%.

The sequencing sample was made of blood. The source of this sequence is a woman aged 40 to 50 with Graves' hyperthyroidism. The J gene is TRBJ2-3, the V gene TRBV2; TRBD2 agrees at 9 bases. The CDR3 spells CASKVAGVDTQYF. Here the CDR3 DNA reads TGTGCCAGCAAGGTAGCGGGAGTGGATACGCAGTATTTT.